Each of the 9 T cell receptor beta chains below was sequenced from the same sample in a study of lymphopenia after photon versus proton radiotherapy. Sequencing was performed with immunoSEQ multiplex PCR; in TCRdb, only in-frame clones are kept and a portion is missing. Among under 70,000 clones listed, roughly 92% were seen once. The sequencing used peripheral blood, collected from a patient treated with photon-based radiotherapy. Receptor source: a woman in her 40s with cholangiocarcinoma.

The chain uses TRBV9 and TRBJ2-5, with 11 bases matching TRBD2. The CDR3 consists of 17 residues. Per the germline V gene, CDR1 is SGDLS and CDR2 is YYNGEE. V lost 4 bases and J lost 2; bases outside the gene matches: 10. Here the CDR3 DNA reads TGTGCCAGCAGCCTTGATCTGGGACTAGCGGAGCAAGAGACCCAGTACTTC. Translating gives CASSLDLGLAEQETQYF.

V usage is TRBV11-3 and J usage is TRBJ2-1; D gene uncertain. The CDR3 sequence is 13 residues long. From germline, CDR1 is SGHNT and CDR2 YENEEA. V shed 1 base and J shed 7 bases, with 8 bases lying between them. CDR3 DNA sequence: TGTGCCAGCAGCTTAGTTGCCGGGAATGAGCAGTTCTTC. Amino acid sequence: CASSLVAGNEQFF.

The chain carries TRBV2 and TRBJ2-2; unclear D gene. In germline, CDR1 is SNHLY, CDR2 FYNNEI. This CDR3 has 14 residues. The V and J ends lost 5 bases and 4 bases respectively, with 11 bases between them. Here the CDR3 DNA reads TGTGCCAGCAGTCCACAGAGACCCACCGGGGAGCTGTTTTTT. This gives the protein CASSPQRPTGELFF. Full variable domain (outside the CDR3, taken from reference TRBV2 and TRBJ2-2): EPEVTQTPSHQVTQMGQEVILRCVPISNHLYFYWYRQILGQKVEFLVSFYNNEISEKSEIFDDQFSVERPDGSNFTLKIRSTKLEDSAMYFCASSPQRPTGELFFGEGSRLTVL.

The chain joins TRBV2 to TRBJ1-1; 9 bases agree with TRBD1. Germline V CDR1 and CDR2: SNHLY, FYNNEI. The CDR3 has 15 amino acids. J was trimmed by 1 base and V by 7 bases; bases with no gene match: 7. As DNA, the CDR3 is TGTGCCAGCACATTCAGGACAGGGGCGAACACTGAAGCTTTCTTT. This translates into CASTFRTGANTEAFF.

J is TRBJ2-1 and V is TRBV7-2; 7 bases align to TRBD2. Germline assignment: CDR1 SGHTA and CDR2 FQGNSA. The CDR3 consists of 19 residues. V trimming: 5 bases; J trimming: 5 bases; junction bases outside the gene matches: 21. CDR3 amino acids: CASSPNRLGIGGSNNEQFF. Written as DNA, the CDR3 is TGTGCCAGCAGCCCAAATCGGTTGGGGATCGGGGGGAGCAACAATGAGCAGTTCTTC.

The chain recombines TRBV6-1 with TRBJ1-4; TRBD1 matches at 8 bases. From germline, CDR1 is MNHNS and CDR2 SASEGT. The V gene end was trimmed by 1 base and the J gene end by 0 bases; junction bases not matched to a gene: 10. The CDR3 is 19 amino acids. The CDR3 reads CASSEGGRGLIPTNEKLFF. CDR3 coding DNA: TGTGCCAGCAGTGAAGGGGGCAGGGGGCTCATACCAACTAATGAAAAACTGTTTTTT.

The rearrangement joins TRBV6-1 to TRBJ2-1; the match to TRBD1 covers 7 bases. V was pared by 10 bases and J by 3 bases, with 9 bases of the junction left unmatched. Looked up from germline, CDR1 is MNHNS and CDR2 is SASEGT. The CDR3 consists of 14 residues. This CDR3 reads CAIRDRDRYNEQFF. Written as DNA, the CDR3 is TGTGCCATCCGTGACAGGGATCGCTACAATGAGCAGTTCTTC.

The chain couples TRBV7-2 to TRBJ1-5; possibly TRBD1 for D (5 bases). CDR1 and CDR2 from the germline V gene are SGHTA and FQGNSA. The CDR3 runs 14 residues. Deletions cut 3 bases from V and 7 bases from J, with 13 bases between. CDR3 nucleotides: TGTGCCAGCAGCTTGCCCGGAAAGGGGCAGCCCCAGCATTTT. Protein product: CASSLPGKGQPQHF.

J is TRBJ2-1 and V is TRBV6-5; D gene uncertain. The CDR3 has 14 residues. V was shortened by 6 bases and J by 7 bases, with 16 bases between the two germline ends. Germline-derived CDR1 and CDR2 are MNHEY and SVGAGI. This chain's CDR3 is CASRVGPPTNEQFF. CDR3 nucleotides: TGTGCCAGCAGGGTAGGTCCTCCCACTAATGAGCAGTTCTTC.